The clone carrying this TCR beta chain was recorded a few times. This sample was included in a study of vaccination and CD4 T cells after COVID-19. In the study overall: All convalescent patients were nasal swab PCR positive for SARS-CoV-2; eight or nine had mild and one severe disease. The convalescent population consisted of six males and four females, two of whom were of Hispanic ethnicity. Each participant was administered two doses of a vaccine, which was either BNT162b2 or mRNA-1273. Investigators sampled a few convalescent patients at day 14 and days 161 to 241 post-vaccination.

The sample's time point: late sampling 161 to 241 days after vaccination in a few convalescent patients. CDR1 is MNHEY and CDR2 is SVGAGI in the germline V gene. The V end was cut by 2 bases, the J end by 4 bases, with 8 bases between. The CDR3 runs to 13 residues. TCRdb re-called the PCR reads with MiXCR, one entry per CDR3 protein. The sample yields about 29,000 distinct CDR3 sequences, approximately 49% seen once. The material was CD4+ T cells from blood, obtained about 7 months after SARS-CoV-2 vaccination. This clonotype was sampled from a human donor who had recovered from COVID-19. The chain uses TRBV6-5 and TRBJ1-1; a possible D gene is TRBD1 (6 bases). Here the CDR3 DNA reads TGTGCCAGCAGTTACGGGGGGCTCACTGAAGCTTTCTTT. Translation: CASSYGGLTEAFF.